The 29 T cell receptor beta chains presented below share a single source sample, sequenced in a study of T and B cells in COVID-19 patients. TRB rearrangements were amplified by multiplex PCR with BIOMED2 TRB-A/B primers. TCRdb used MiXCR to reprocess the multiplex PCR reads, holding one entry per CDR3 protein. The sample consists of thousands of distinct CDR3 sequences, around a third of them appearing once. Blood genomic DNA input for TRB amplification was roughly 250-500 ng. Sequenced input: blood. These receptor sequences come from a human donor who had recovered from COVID-19.

This chain connects TRBV7-2 to TRBJ1-1; D is perhaps TRBD1 (5 bases). Looked up from germline, CDR1 is SGHTA and CDR2 is FQGNSA. Between the trimmed V and J ends, which lost 3 bases and 6 bases, there was a span of 14 bases. The CDR3 sequence is 14 residues long. This CDR3 reads CASSLRGYPAEAFF. The CDR3 DNA reads TGTGCCAGCAGCTTGCGGGGCTACCCAGCTGAAGCTTTCTTT.

This clonotype showed up just a few times. V usage is TRBV18 and J usage is TRBJ1-1; the match to TRBD1 covers 11 bases. CDR1 KGHSH and CDR2 LQKENI come from the germline V gene. This CDR3 is built from 16 residues. V shed 4 bases, J shed 0 bases, and the junction held 4 bases outside the gene matches. In nucleotides, the CDR3 is TGTGCCAGCTCACTCCGGACAGGGGGCTTGAACACTGAAGCTTTCTTT. It translates to CASSLRTGGLNTEAFF.

This clonotype is termed medium-sized. The V and J genes are TRBV29-1 and TRBJ2-3; D might be TRBD2 (6 bases). Germline values: CDR1 SQVTM, CDR2 ANQGSEA. Deletions cut 6 bases from V and 4 bases from J, with 14 bases between. The CDR3 covers 13 residues. CDR3 DNA: TGCAGCGTCGGAAGCGGGTGGGCAGATACGCAGTATTTT. Residues: CSVGSGWADTQYF.

V is TRBV27 and J is TRBJ1-2, with D perhaps matching TRBD1 (5 bases). The V gene lost 6 bases and the J gene lost 8 bases, with 19 bases spanning the gap. The CDR3 contains 14 residues. Germline V gives CDR1 MNHEY, CDR2 SMNVEV (reference sequence). The CDR3 loop reads CASRPLGGFHGYTF. The CDR3 DNA sequence: TGTGCCAGCAGACCGCTCGGGGGGTTCCACGGCTACACCTTC.

The chain uses TRBV7-2 and TRBJ2-3; no clear D gene. The length of the CDR3 is 16 residues. Per the germline V gene, CDR1 is SGHTA and CDR2 is FQGNSA. V was cut by 1 base and J by 2 bases, with 13 bases left in between. The DNA for the CDR3 is TGTGCCAGCAGCTTAGTTCTGGCTAGGGCCACAGATACGCAGTATTTT. Amino acid sequence: CASSLVLARATDTQYF.

This clonotype turned up a few times. The chain combines TRBV6-5 with TRBJ2-7; 8 bases match TRBD2. The ends lost 5 bases at V and 6 bases at J; junction bases unmatched: 12. This CDR3 contains 15 residues. The V gene's germline CDR1 is MNHEY and CDR2 SVGAGI. For the CDR3, the DNA is TGTGCCAGCAGTCCATATCGGGGGGGTACGGGCGAGCAGTACGTC. This sequence encodes CASSPYRGGTGEQYV.

This clonotype was seen a few times. J is TRBJ2-3 and V is TRBV19; TRBD2 matches 15 bases. The ends lost 3 bases at V and 3 bases at J; junction bases unmatched: 7. Germline CDR1 is LNHDA and CDR2 is SQIVND (reference sequence). CDR3 size: 18 residues. CDR3 in DNA: TGTGCCAGTAGTATTGGACTAGCGGGGGGGCCGAGGACAGATACGCAGTATTTT. The encoded protein is CASSIGLAGGPRTDTQYF.

The chain is built from TRBV19 and TRBJ2-3, with 10 nucleotides matching TRBD2. The CDR3 runs 17 residues. V dropped 5 bases and J dropped 5; count of bases not matched to a gene: 13. Germline V gene data show CDR1 as LNHDA and CDR2 as SQIVND (reference sequence). The CDR3 loop is CASSPKGALAGVDTQYF. The CDR3 DNA reads TGTGCCAGTAGTCCCAAAGGGGCCCTAGCGGGGGTAGATACGCAGTATTTT. Based on the CDR3 plus reference TRBV19 and TRBJ2-3, the full variable domain is DGGITQSPKYLFRKEGQNVTLSCEQNLNHDAMYWYRQDPGQGLRLIYYSQIVNDFQKGDIAEGYSVSREKKESFPLTVTSAQKNPTAFYLCASSPKGALAGVDTQYFGPGTRLTVL.

V gene TRBV19 combines with J gene TRBJ1-5; D is possibly TRBD1 (5 bases). V dropped 3 bases and J dropped 0 bases, with 18 bases sitting between them. This CDR3 has 18 residues. Germline V gene sequence: CDR1 LNHDA, CDR2 SQIVND (reference sequence). The CDR3 loop reads CASSMRTSNGYSNQPQHF. DNA of the CDR3: TGTGCCAGTAGTATGCGGACATCCAACGGGTATAGCAATCAGCCCCAGCATTTT.

There are a few counts of this clonotype. This rearrangement joins TRBV14 to TRBJ2-7; D is unclear. The CDR3 is 13 residues long. V shed 1 base and J shed 2 bases, with 6 bases lying between them. Germline lookup yields CDR1 SGHDN and CDR2 FVKESK. The CDR3 sequence is CASSQVGPYEQYF. The CDR3 bases are TGTGCCAGCAGCCAAGTCGGGCCCTACGAGCAGTACTTC.

The CDR3 sequence is CASSYVEGFYGYTF. CDR3 DNA: TGTGCCAGCAGTTATGTAGAGGGCTTCTATGGCTACACCTTC. The rearrangement links TRBV6-5 to TRBJ1-2, with D unresolved. The CDR3 has 14 amino acids. Germline V lookup: CDR1 MNHEY, CDR2 SVGAGI. The V end was cut by 3 bases, the J end by 4 bases, with 12 bases between.

The chain uses TRBV18 and TRBJ1-2, with D maybe TRBD1 (5 bases). The V end lost 1 base, the J end lost 4 bases, and 10 bases lay between the germline ends. This CDR3 contains 14 residues. Germline V CDR1 and CDR2: KGHSH, LQKENI. CDR3 region: CASSPQQGSYGYTF. CDR3 sequence (DNA): TGTGCCAGCTCACCACAGCAGGGCAGCTATGGCTACACCTTC.

On this clonotype: One end of the junction does not line up with germline, which may come from a read error. This chain connects TRBV6-2 or TRBV6-3 to TRBJ1-4; no reliable D call. Germline loops: CDR1 MNHEY, CDR2 SVGEGT. The CDR3 covers 14 residues. The CDR3 DNA is TGTGCCAGCAGTTACTCGATGGTCCGCGGGGAGCTCGATTTT. Amino acid sequence: CASSYSMVRGELDF.

CDR3 sequence reads: CATSTPPGQESSGANVLTF. The CDR3 nucleotides are TGTGCCACCAGCACACCACCGGGACAGGAGAGCTCTGGGGCCAACGTCCTGACTTTC. The chain combines TRBV15 with TRBJ2-6, with 8 bases that match TRBD1. V trimming: 4 bases; J trimming: 0 bases; junction bases outside the gene matches: 11. Germline CDR1 is LNHNV and CDR2 is YYDKDF (reference sequence). The CDR3 totals 19 residues. Complete variable domain (other parts from reference TRBV15 and TRBJ2-6): DAMVIQNPRYQVTQFGKPVTLSCSQTLNHNVMYWYQQKSSQAPKLLFHYYDKDFNNEADTPDNFQSRRPNTSFCFLDIRSPGLGDTAMYLCATSTPPGQESSGANVLTFGAGSRLTVL.

This chain joins TRBV19 and TRBJ1-1; maybe TRBD1 (5 bases). Germline lookup yields CDR1 LNHDA and CDR2 SQIVND (reference sequence). Trimming left V 7 bases short and J 1 base short, with 10 bases between. This CDR3 is 13 amino acids long. As DNA, the CDR3 is TGTGCCAGTAACCTGGGGCAGAACACTGAAGCTTTCTTT. Amino acids: CASNLGQNTEAFF.

The chain has TRBV5-6 and TRBJ2-7, with no clear D. V lost 6 bases and J 0 bases, leaving 16 bases between the germline ends. Germline V gene data show CDR1 as SGHDT and CDR2 as YYEEEE. The CDR3 has 15 residues. The CDR3 region has the DNA TGTGCCAGCACCTCAATCCATTCTTCCTCCTACGAGCAGTACGTC. This sequence encodes CASTSIHSSSYEQYV.

By share, this clonotype ranks as medium-sized. The chain has TRBV11-1 and TRBJ2-2; D is uncertain. From germline, CDR1 is SGHAT and CDR2 FQDESV (reference sequence). The CDR3 is made up of 13 amino acids. The V end was cut by 11 bases, the J end by 1 base, with 11 bases between. This CDR3 reads CASHRQNTGELFF. Here the CDR3 DNA reads TGTGCCTCCCACCGGCAGAACACCGGGGAGCTGTTTTTT.

This CDR3 reads CASGLGTGGPGELFF. The DNA for the CDR3 is TGTGCTAGTGGCCTAGGGACAGGGGGCCCCGGGGAGCTGTTTTTT. The rearrangement links TRBV12-5 to TRBJ2-2, with 12 bases identical to TRBD1. The CDR3 runs to 15 residues. Germline lookup yields CDR1 LGHNT and CDR2 FRNRAP. V was pared by 6 bases and J by 6 bases, with 5 bases of the junction left unmatched.

The V and J genes are TRBV5-1 and TRBJ2-7; 10 nucleotides match TRBD1. Germline CDR1 reads SGHRS; CDR2 reads YFSETQ. This CDR3 is 15 amino acids long. V lost 4 bases and J lost 2; bases outside the gene matches: 6. The CDR3 bases are TGCGCCAGCAGCGCGACAGGGGGCTTAACCTACGAGCAGTACTTC. Its protein is CASSATGGLTYEQYF.

This rearrangement joins TRBV6-1 to TRBJ2-1; 7 nucleotides line up with TRBD2. This CDR3 contains 14 residues. With V trimmed by 11 bases and J by 0 bases, 7 bases remained unmatched. Germline CDR1 MNHNS, CDR2 SASEGT. As DNA, the CDR3 is TGTGCCGGACTCGGGGGGATCTCCTACAATGAGCAGTTCTTC. It is translated as CAGLGGISYNEQFF.

This rearrangement joins TRBV12-3 or TRBV12-4 to TRBJ2-2, with D unclear. CDR3 length: 14 amino acids. V was clipped by 6 bases and J by 1 base, with 9 bases between them. The CDR3 sequence: CASRWTLNTGELFF. The CDR3 DNA follows: TGTGCCAGCAGATGGACGCTGAACACCGGGGAGCTGTTTTTT.

As regards this clonotype: A much bigger clone sits one base away, suggesting this may be a read error. V and J are TRBV15 and TRBJ2-6; D is perhaps TRBD1 (5 bases). This CDR3 has 16 amino acids. In germline, CDR1 is LNHNV, CDR2 YYDKDF (reference sequence). The CDR3 loop is CATSRGSGSGAIVLTF. For the CDR3, the DNA is TGTGCCACCAGCAGAGGGTCCGGCTCTGGGGCCATCGTCCTGACTTTC.

A few counts support this clonotype. The chain uses TRBV19 and TRBJ1-1; D might be TRBD1 (6 bases). Trimming cost V 3 bases and J 0 bases, with 8 bases left between them. Looked up from germline, CDR1 is LNHDA and CDR2 is SQIVND (reference sequence). CDR3 length equals 14 residues. In nucleotides, the CDR3 is TGTGCCAGTAGTATTAGGGGGGTGAACACTGAAGCTTTCTTT. It translates to CASSIRGVNTEAFF. Looking up the rest from reference TRBV19 and TRBJ1-1 gives the full variable domain: DGGITQSPKYLFRKEGQNVTLSCEQNLNHDAMYWYRQDPGQGLRLIYYSQIVNDFQKGDIAEGYSVSREKKESFPLTVTSAQKNPTAFYLCASSIRGVNTEAFFGQGTRLTVV.

The chain joins TRBV12-3 or TRBV12-4 to TRBJ2-5; unclear D gene. This CDR3 is built from 11 residues. V lost 6 bases and J 3 bases, leaving 5 bases between the germline ends. CDR3 protein: CASSTKETQYF. CDR3 sequence (DNA): TGTGCCAGCAGCACAAAAGAGACCCAGTACTTC.

This clonotype turned up a few times. This rearrangement joins TRBV12-3 or TRBV12-4 to TRBJ2-5, with unresolved D. The CDR3 is made up of 13 amino acids. Trimming shortened V by 6 bases and J by 5 bases, and 13 bases separated the two germline ends. The CDR3 sequence is CASSNLGFETQYF. The CDR3 DNA reads TGTGCCAGCAGCAACCTGGGTTTTGAGACCCAGTACTTC.

This clonotype is labeled medium-sized (0.01 to 0.1%). The genes are TRBV19 and TRBJ2-5; D gene uncertain. CDR3 length: 11 residues. With 5 bases removed from V and 2 bases from J, the gap between germline ends came to 3 bases. Per the germline V gene, CDR1 is LNHDA and CDR2 is SQIVND (reference sequence). The CDR3 DNA reads as TGTGCCAGTAGTTTTCAAGAGACCCAGTACTTC. The encoded protein is CASSFQETQYF.

This clonotype was found a few times. This rearrangement joins TRBV15 to TRBJ1-1, with D possibly being TRBD1 (6 bases). The CDR3 is made up of 16 amino acids. Germline V lookup: CDR1 LNHNV, CDR2 YYDKDF (reference sequence). V was clipped by 0 bases and J by 1 base, with 12 bases between them. The CDR3 is CATSRDRGAGNTEAFF. The CDR3 nucleotides read TGTGCCACCAGCAGAGATCGGGGGGCCGGGAACACTGAAGCTTTCTTT.

The chain is built from TRBV5-1 and TRBJ2-1; 13 bases match TRBD2. The V and J ends lost 4 bases and 8 bases, in that order; junction bases with no gene match: 6. Germline assignment: CDR1 SGHRS and CDR2 YFSETQ. The CDR3 has 15 residues. The CDR3 here is CASSITSGGVDEQFF. In DNA form, the CDR3 reads TGCGCCAGCAGCATCACTAGCGGGGGGGTTGATGAGCAGTTCTTC.

This clonotype appeared a few times. The chain links TRBV6-5 to TRBJ2-5; 9 bases are shared with TRBD2. The CDR3 spans 20 residues. The J segment lost 2 bases and the V segment lost 6 bases, leaving 22 bases of the junction unmatched. From germline, CDR1 is MNHEY and CDR2 SVGAGI. The CDR3 protein is CASRPTLAAVAGAEQETQYF. As DNA, the CDR3 is TGTGCCAGCAGACCTACCCTCGCTGCGGTAGCGGGGGCGGAGCAAGAGACCCAGTACTTC.